This record concerns one TCR beta chain sequence. Its matching antigen is unknown. From the 5' RACE reads, TCRdb called clonotypes with MiXCR, one entry per CDR3 protein. The profile shows hundreds of thousands of distinct CDR3 sequences, roughly an eighth of them singletons. This sample was taken from a study of T cells after yellow fever vaccination. Study summary: For low cell numbers, libraries were made with SMART-Seq v4 Ultra Low Input.

General study points: Clones from primary vaccination mostly reappeared after the booster (roughly 95% CD4, around 90% CD8). Though weaker, the secondary response peaked faster, on day 5 versus 15.

Trimming took off 6 bases at V and 4 bases at J, with 16 bases between the two ends. Per the germline V gene, CDR1 is MGHDK and CDR2 is SYGVNS. This CDR3 is built from 15 residues. The V gene is TRBV25-1, the J gene TRBJ2-4; D unclear. The sample was PBMCs, taken on the day of the yellow fever booster vaccination. The receptor was isolated from a man aged 30 to 45 who received the YFV17D yellow fever vaccine. In DNA form, the CDR3 reads TGTGCCAGCAGCCAAACCAGTAATTTAAAAAACATTCAGTACTTC. Amino acids: CASSQTSNLKNIQYF.